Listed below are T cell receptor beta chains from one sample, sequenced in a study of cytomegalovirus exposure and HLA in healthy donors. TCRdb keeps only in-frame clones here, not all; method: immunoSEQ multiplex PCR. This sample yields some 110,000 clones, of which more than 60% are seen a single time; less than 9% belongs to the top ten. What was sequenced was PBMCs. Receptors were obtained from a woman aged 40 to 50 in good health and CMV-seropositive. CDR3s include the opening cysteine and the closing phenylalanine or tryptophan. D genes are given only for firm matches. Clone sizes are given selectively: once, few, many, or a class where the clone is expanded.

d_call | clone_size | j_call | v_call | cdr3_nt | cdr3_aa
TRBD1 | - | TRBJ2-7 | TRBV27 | TGTGCCAGCAGTCCGAGGACAGGTGGCTCCGAGCAGTACTTC | CASSPRTGGSEQYF
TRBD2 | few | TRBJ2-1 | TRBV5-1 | TGCGCCAGCAGCTTAAAACTAGCGGGCGGCAATGAGCAGTTCTTC | CASSLKLAGGNEQFF
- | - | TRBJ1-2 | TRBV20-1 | TGCAGTACTACAGGGCCCTATGGCTACACCTTC | CSTTGPYGYTF
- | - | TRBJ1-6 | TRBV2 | TGTGCCAGCAGTGAGGTGACGGGACACCCAAATTCACCCCTCCACTTT | CASSEVTGHPNSPLHF
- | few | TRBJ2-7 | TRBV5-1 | TGCGCCAGCAGCCGGAACGGACTCATCTCCTACGAGCAGTACTTC | CASSRNGLISYEQYF
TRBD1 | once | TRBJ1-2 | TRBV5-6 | TGTGCCAGCAGTGGGACAGGGGGCTATGGCTACACCTTC | CASSGTGGYGYTF
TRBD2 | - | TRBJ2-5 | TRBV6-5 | TGTGCCAGCAGATCCCGGACTAGCGGGGAGACCCAGTACTTC | CASRSRTSGETQYF
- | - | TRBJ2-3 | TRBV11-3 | TGTGCCAGCAGCTTAGGGCGGGACGCCAGCACAGATACGCAGTATTTT | CASSLGRDASTDTQYF
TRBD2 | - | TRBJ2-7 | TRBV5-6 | TGTGCCAGCAGCTTAGGCGGGGGGGGGTACGAGCAGTACTTC | CASSLGGGGYEQYF
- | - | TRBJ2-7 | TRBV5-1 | TGCGCCAGCAGCAGCCTCCAGGCTTCCTACGAGCAGTACTTC | CASSSLQASYEQYF
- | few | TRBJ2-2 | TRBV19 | TGTGCCAGTAGTAAGCAGGGGAAGAACACCGGGGAGCTGTTTTTT | CASSKQGKNTGELFF
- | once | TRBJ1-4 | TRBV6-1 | TGTGCCAGCAGTGATCCCTGGGGGCGGGTTGAAAAACTGTTTTTT | CASSDPWGRVEKLFF
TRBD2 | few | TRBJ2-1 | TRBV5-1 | TGCGCCAGCAGTTTAGGACTAGGGTCCAGCGATGAGCAGTTCTTC | CASSLGLGSSDEQFF
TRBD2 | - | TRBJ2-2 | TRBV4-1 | TGCGCCAGCAGCCAACCCGCTAGCGGGAGTAACACCGGGGAGCTGTTTTTT | CASSQPASGSNTGELFF
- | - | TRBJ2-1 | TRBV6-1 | TGTGCCAGTCTCGGGGTTTACAATGAGCAGTTCTTC | CASLGVYNEQFF
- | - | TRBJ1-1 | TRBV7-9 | TGTGCCAGCAGCCAAGGACAGTTCACTGAAGCTTTCTTT | CASSQGQFTEAFF
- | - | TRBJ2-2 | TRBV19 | TGTGCCAGTAGTATCCGAACATCCGGGGAGCTGTTTTTT | CASSIRTSGELFF
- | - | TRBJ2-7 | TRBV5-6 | TGTGCCAGCAGCCGCCCTAACTCCTACGAGCAGTACTTC | CASSRPNSYEQYF
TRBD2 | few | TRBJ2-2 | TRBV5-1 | TGCGCCAGCAGCTTGGGACTAGCGGGAGACGGCGGGGAGCTGTTTTTT | CASSLGLAGDGGELFF
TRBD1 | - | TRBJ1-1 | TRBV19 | TGTGCCAGTGAAACTGGACAGGGGATGAACACTGAAGCTTTCTTT | CASETGQGMNTEAFF
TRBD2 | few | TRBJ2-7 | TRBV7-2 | TGTGCCAGCAGCACCCGACTAGCGGGAGGGAAGAACGAGCAGTACTTC | CASSTRLAGGKNEQYF
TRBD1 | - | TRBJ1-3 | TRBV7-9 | TGTGCCAGCAGCTCCTTCAGGGGGGAGGCAGGAAACACCATATATTTT | CASSSFRGEAGNTIYF
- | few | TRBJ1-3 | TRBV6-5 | TGTGCCAGCAGAGACCGCAGGGCAACTAGAAACACCATATATTTT | CASRDRRATRNTIYF
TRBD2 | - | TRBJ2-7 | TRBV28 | TGTGCATCAGAGCGGGGCCTTTCCTACGAGCAGTACTTC | CASERGLSYEQYF
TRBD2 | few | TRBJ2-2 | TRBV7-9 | TGTGCCAGCGGGGCGGGACTAGACGGGGAGCTGTTTTTT | CASGAGLDGELFF
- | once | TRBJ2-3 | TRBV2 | TGTGCCAGCAGGGACAGTTTAAACACAGATACGCAGTATTTT | CASRDSLNTDTQYF
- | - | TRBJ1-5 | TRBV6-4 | TGTGCCAGCCATAGGACCGGGAGGCAGCCCCAGCATTTT | CASHRTGRQPQHF
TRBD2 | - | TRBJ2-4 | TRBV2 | TGTGCCAGCATCAGGGGCCTAGCGGGAAACATTCAGTACTTC | CASIRGLAGNIQYF
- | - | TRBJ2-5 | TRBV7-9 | TGTGCCAGCAGCCCAGGGCAGCAAGAGACCCAGTACTTC | CASSPGQQETQYF
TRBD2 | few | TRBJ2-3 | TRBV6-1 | TGTGCCAGCATCAGGGCGGGGGGCACAGATACGCAGTATTTT | CASIRAGGTDTQYF